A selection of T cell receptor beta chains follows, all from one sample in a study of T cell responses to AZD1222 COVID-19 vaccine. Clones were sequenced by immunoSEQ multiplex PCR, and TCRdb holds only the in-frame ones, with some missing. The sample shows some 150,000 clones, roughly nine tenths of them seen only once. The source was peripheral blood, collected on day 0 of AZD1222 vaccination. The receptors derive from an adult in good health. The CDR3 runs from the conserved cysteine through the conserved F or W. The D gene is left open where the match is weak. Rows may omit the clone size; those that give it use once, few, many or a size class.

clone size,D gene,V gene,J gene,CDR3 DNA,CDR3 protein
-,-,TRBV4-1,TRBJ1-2,TGCGCCAGCAGCCAAGATGGGCAAGGGGGTGGCTACACCTTC,CASSQDGQGGGYTF
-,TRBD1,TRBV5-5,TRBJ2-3,TGTGCCAGCAGCTTGGGTTCAGGACAGGGCCTATCCCCAGATACGCAGTATTTT,CASSLGSGQGLSPDTQYF
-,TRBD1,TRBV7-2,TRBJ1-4,TGTGCCAGCAGCTTACAGGGGGAGGAAAAACTGTTTTTT,CASSLQGEEKLFF
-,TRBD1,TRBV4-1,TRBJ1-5,TGCGCCAGCAGCGGGACAGGGGGCAATCAGCCCCAGCATTTT,CASSGTGGNQPQHF
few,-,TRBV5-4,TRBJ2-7,TGTGCCAGCAGCTTGGAAACCTTTCTCGACGAGCAGTACTTC,CASSLETFLDEQYF
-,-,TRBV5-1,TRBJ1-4,TGCGCCAGCAGCTTGGGAGCTTCAGGTACTAATGAAAAACTGTTTTTT,CASSLGASGTNEKLFF
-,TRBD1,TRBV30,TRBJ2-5,TGTGCCTGGAGTGTATGGCAGGGGGCTACTCCCCAGTACTTC,CAWSVWQGATPQYF
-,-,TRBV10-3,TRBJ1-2,TGTGCCATCAGTGAAGGAGCCCGAAACTATGGCTACACCTTC,CAISEGARNYGYTF
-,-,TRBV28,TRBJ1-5,TGTGCCAGCACAGTCTCCGGTCAGGGTCTCAATCAGCCCCAGCATTTT,CASTVSGQGLNQPQHF
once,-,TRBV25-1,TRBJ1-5,TGTGCCAGCAGTGGGAGCAATCAGCCCCAGCATTTT,CASSGSNQPQHF
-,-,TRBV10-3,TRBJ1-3,TGTGCCATCAGGGAGAGCTCTGGAAACACCATATATTTT,CAIRESSGNTIYF
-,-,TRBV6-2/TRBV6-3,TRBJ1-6,TGTGCCAGCAGTCCCTGGGGAAGACCCAATTCACCCCTCCACTTT,CASSPWGRPNSPLHF
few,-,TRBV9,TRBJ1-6,TGTGCCAGCAGCGTATATCCCTATAATTCACCCCTCCACTTT,CASSVYPYNSPLHF
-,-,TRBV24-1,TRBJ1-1,TGTGCCACCAGTGATTTACCATGGGAATCGACAGGACAACCTGAGAACACTGAAGCTTTCTTT,CATSDLPWESTGQPENTEAFF
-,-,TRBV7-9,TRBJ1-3,TGTGCCAGCAGCTCAGAGGGGCTGACCTCTGGAAACACCATATATTTT,CASSSEGLTSGNTIYF
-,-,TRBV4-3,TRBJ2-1,TGCGCCAGCAGCCAAGATGGGTGGGGTGGGAGGCCGAATGAGCAGTTCTTC,CASSQDGWGGRPNEQFF
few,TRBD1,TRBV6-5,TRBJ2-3,TGTGCCAGCTTTGAGGACAGGCCAGGAACAGATACGCAGTATTTT,CASFEDRPGTDTQYF
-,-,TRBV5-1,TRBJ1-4,TGCGCCAGCAGCTTGGGGGCAACACTCACTAATGAAAAACTGTTTTTT,CASSLGATLTNEKLFF
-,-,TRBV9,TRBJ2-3,TGTGCCAGCAGCGTAGCGGTGGGTATAAGCACAGATACGCAGTATTTT,CASSVAVGISTDTQYF
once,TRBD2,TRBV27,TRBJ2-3,TGTGCCAGCAGTCTCTTGGGGCTAGCGGAAGATACGCAGTATTTT,CASSLLGLAEDTQYF
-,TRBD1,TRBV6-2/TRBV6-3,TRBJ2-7,TGTGCCAGCAGTTATACCGGGACAGGGGGCGGCGAGCAGTACTTC,CASSYTGTGGGEQYF
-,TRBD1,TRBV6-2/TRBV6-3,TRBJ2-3,TGTGCCAGCAGTTCCGGGACAGCCGACACAGATACGCAGTATTTT,CASSSGTADTDTQYF
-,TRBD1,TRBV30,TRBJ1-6,TGTGCCTGGAGTGCGGACAGGGTGGATTCACCCCTCCACTTT,CAWSADRVDSPLHF
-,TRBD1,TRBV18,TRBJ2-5,TGTGCCAGCTCACCCTTGGGACAGAAAGAGACCCAGTACTTC,CASSPLGQKETQYF
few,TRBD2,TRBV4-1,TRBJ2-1,TGCGCCAGCAGCCAACCTCCGGGACTACTCTACAATGAGCAGTTCTTC,CASSQPPGLLYNEQFF
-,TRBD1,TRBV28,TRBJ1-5,TGTGCCAGCAACGAGGGACAGAACAATCAGCCCCAGCATTTT,CASNEGQNNQPQHF
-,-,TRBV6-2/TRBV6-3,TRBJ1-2,TGTGCCAGCAGTTTCCTGAGACAGAGTAACTATGGCTACACCTTC,CASSFLRQSNYGYTF
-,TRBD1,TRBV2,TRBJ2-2,TGTGCCAGCAAAGGGGGCGGTAATCCCGGGGAGCTGTTTTTT,CASKGGGNPGELFF
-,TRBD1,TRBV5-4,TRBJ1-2,TGTGCCAGCAGCTTTAGACGGACAGGGGGCTATGGCTACACCTTC,CASSFRRTGGYGYTF
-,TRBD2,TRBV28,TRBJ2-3,TGTGCCAGCAGTTTAGGATTAGGACTAGCGGTACATGGCACAGATACGCAGTATTTT,CASSLGLGLAVHGTDTQYF
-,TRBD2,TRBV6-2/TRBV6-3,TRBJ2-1,TGTGCCAGCAGCCCGAAGATGGGACAGGGGAGGACTAGCGGGAGCTTCTACAATGAGCAGTTCTTC,CASSPKMGQGRTSGSFYNEQFF
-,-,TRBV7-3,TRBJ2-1,TGTGCCAGCAGCTTGAGAAGCTCCTACAATGAGCAGTTCTTC,CASSLRSSYNEQFF